The 14 T cell receptor beta chains listed next were all sequenced from one sample in a study of cytomegalovirus exposure and HLA in healthy donors. The PCR used 60 Vbeta and 13 Jbeta primers. The method was immunoSEQ multiplex PCR; TCRdb's version includes in-frame clones alone and lacks a portion of them. The sample includes 150,000 or so clones, approximately 72% of them seen just once. Sequences were obtained from PBMCs. These receptors originate from a human donor in good health.

This clone was seen only once. This rearrangement joins TRBV5-1 to TRBJ1-1; 7 bases line up with TRBD1. The CDR3 extends over 15 amino acids. Trimming removed 5 bases from V and 2 bases from J; junction bases left unmatched: 9. The V gene's germline CDR1 is SGHRS and CDR2 YFSETQ. Here the CDR3 reads CASSVTGTANTEAFF. The CDR3 DNA reads TGCGCCAGCAGTGTTACCGGGACAGCCAACACTGAAGCTTTCTTT.

The chain joins TRBV7-3 to TRBJ2-7; weak D call: TRBD2 (6 bases). Between the trimmed V and J ends, which lost 2 bases and 2 bases, there was a span of 13 bases. This CDR3 spans 15 amino acids. Germline CDR1 SGHTA, CDR2 FQGTGA. This CDR3 is CASSLSMGLPYEQYF. The CDR3 DNA reads TGTGCCAGCAGCTTATCGATGGGACTTCCCTACGAGCAGTACTTC.

This chain connects TRBV2 to TRBJ2-1; perhaps TRBD2 as D (6 bases). CDR1 and CDR2 from the germline V gene are SNHLY and FYNNEI. Deletions cut 6 bases from V and 8 bases from J, with 20 bases between. This CDR3 is 15 amino acids long. CDR3 coding DNA: TGTGCCAGCAGGGACCTACGTGGGACTTCACATGAGCAGTTCTTC. This gives the protein CASRDLRGTSHEQFF.

CDR3 sequence: CASSLGIRENTEAFF. The CDR3 DNA is TGTGCCAGCAGCTTAGGGATCAGGGAGAACACTGAAGCTTTCTTT. The chain recombines TRBV7-9 with TRBJ1-1; TRBD1 is a possible D gene (5 bases). Germline V gene data show CDR1 as SEHNR and CDR2 as FQNEAQ (reference sequence). Deletions cut 1 base from V and 1 base from J, with 10 bases between. This CDR3 has 15 residues. Supplemented by reference TRBV7-9 and TRBJ1-1, the full variable domain reads DTGVSQNPRHKITKRGQNVTFRCDPISEHNRLYWYRQTLGQGPEFLTYFQNEAQLEKSRLLSDRFSAERPKGSFSTLEIQRTEQGDSAMYLCASSLGIRENTEAFFGQGTRLTVV.

This clone appeared a few times. The chain carries TRBV29-1 and TRBJ1-1; TRBD1 might be the D (5 bases). Deletions cut 5 bases from V and 4 bases from J, with 11 bases between. The germline V gene has CDR1 SQVTM and CDR2 ANQGSEA. There are 12 residues in the CDR3. This CDR3 is CSVSGRVTEAFF. Here the CDR3 DNA reads TGCAGCGTTTCAGGGAGGGTCACTGAAGCTTTCTTT.

This clone was counted only a few times. This chain links TRBV7-8 with TRBJ2-3; weak D call: TRBD1 (5 bases). This CDR3 region has 16 residues. V lost 5 bases and J lost 0, with 15 bases in between. CDR1 and CDR2 from the germline V gene are SGHVS and FQNEAQ. This CDR3 is CASSPLTVTSTDTQYF. CDR3 coding DNA: TGTGCCAGCAGCCCCCTGACAGTTACTAGCACAGATACGCAGTATTTT.

The chain links TRBV11-1 to TRBJ1-5; 8 nucleotides match TRBD1. Germline values: CDR1 SGHAT, CDR2 FQDESV (reference sequence). The CDR3 is made up of 14 amino acids. After removal of 5 bases from V and 5 bases from J, the junction contained 5 bases not matched to a gene. This CDR3 reads CASSQGARDQPQHF. Written as DNA, the CDR3 is TGTGCCAGCAGCCAGGGGGCGCGGGATCAGCCCCAGCATTTT. Complete variable domain (other parts from reference TRBV11-1 and TRBJ1-5): EAEVAQSPRYKITEKSQAVAFWCDPISGHATLYWYRQILGQGPELLVQFQDESVVDDSQLPKDRFSAERLKGVDSTLKIQPAELGDSAMYLCASSQGARDQPQHFGDGTRLSIL.

This clone was detected only a few times. The rearrangement uses TRBV6-5 and TRBJ2-2; D might be TRBD1 (5 bases). In germline, CDR1 is MNHEY, CDR2 SVGAGI. V lost 2 bases and J 4 bases, leaving 8 bases between the germline ends. This CDR3 is built from 14 residues. The CDR3 DNA follows: TGTGCCAGCAGTTACGGCAGGGTCACCGGGGAGCTGTTTTTT. It translates to CASSYGRVTGELFF.

DNA for the CDR3: TGCGCCAGCAGCCCGACTAGCGGGGCCTCGTACAATGAGCAGTTCTTC. This encodes CASSPTSGASYNEQFF. The chain has TRBV5-1 and TRBJ2-1; 11 bases line up with TRBD2. Germline lookup yields CDR1 SGHRS and CDR2 YFSETQ. This CDR3 comprises 16 residues. V was pared by 4 bases and J by 4 bases, with 7 bases of the junction left unmatched.

The chain employs TRBV6-5 and TRBJ2-5, with D unresolved. The DNA matches TRBJ2-7 better at its end, which makes the J call doubtful. CDR1 is MNHEY, CDR2 SVGAGI, per germline. The CDR3 sequence is 14 residues long. The CDR3 is CASRIPLSPYEQYF. As DNA, the CDR3 is TGTGCCAGCAGGATACCGCTGTCCCCCTACGAGCAGTACTTC.

The chain is built from TRBV7-6 and TRBJ1-1; 7 nucleotides match TRBD1. The CDR3 contains 15 residues. Germline V CDR1 and CDR2: SGHVS, FNYEAQ. The V segment lost 5 bases and the J segment 6 bases; nucleotides outside the gene matches: 12. The CDR3 DNA sequence: TGTGCCAGCAGCCCAACGGGGACAGCCCCTTCTGAAGCTTTCTTT. Its protein product is CASSPTGTAPSEAFF.

This chain connects TRBV25-1 to TRBJ2-5; 7 bases are a match to TRBD1. Germline CDR1 is MGHDK and CDR2 is SYGVNS. The CDR3 extends over 15 amino acids. J was trimmed by 2 bases and V by 0 bases; bases with no gene match: 3. The CDR3 loop is CASSEYRTGQETQYF. The CDR3, as DNA: TGTGCCAGCAGTGAATATAGGACAGGACAAGAGACCCAGTACTTC.

V gene TRBV7-9 combines with J gene TRBJ2-1; 10 positions match TRBD1. V dropped 4 bases and J dropped 4; count of bases not matched to a gene: 7. Germline V CDR1 and CDR2: SEHNR, FQNEAQ (reference sequence). This CDR3 region has 16 residues. In nucleotides, the CDR3 is TGTGCCAGCAGCTCGCTCGGGACAGGGGATTACAATGAGCAGTTCTTC. Translating gives CASSSLGTGDYNEQFF. Drawing the rest from reference TRBV7-9 and TRBJ2-1, the complete variable domain is DTGVSQNPRHKITKRGQNVTFRCDPISEHNRLYWYRQTLGQGPEFLTYFQNEAQLEKSRLLSDRFSAERPKGSFSTLEIQRTEQGDSAMYLCASSSLGTGDYNEQFFGPGTRLTVL.

The chain couples TRBV30 to TRBJ2-5, with 7 bases matching TRBD1. Gene TRBJ2-7 matches the end of the DNA better, so the J call may be wrong. The CDR3 runs 12 residues. The germline gives CDR1 GTSNPN, CDR2 SVGIG (reference sequence). CDR3 in amino acids: CAHTQGVHEQYF. The CDR3 DNA sequence: TGTGCCCATACCCAGGGGGTCCACGAGCAGTACTTC.